The 21 T cell receptor beta chains below were found in one sample sequenced in a study of graft-versus-host responses after intestinal transplantation. Their cognate antigens are unknown. Assay: immunoSEQ multiplex PCR; the TCRdb copy retains only in-frame clones and omits some. The profile shows some 76,000 clones, about nine tenths of them singletons. This specimen was unstimulated CD8+ T cells sorted from spleen or lymph node cells, taken before transplant. Receptor source: a human donor who was the organ donor for an intestinal transplant.

This chain uses TRBV11-2 with TRBJ2-1, with D perhaps assigned TRBD1 or TRBD2 (5 bases each). Trimming pared 3 bases from V and 8 bases from J, leaving 14 bases between. This CDR3 region has 14 residues. Germline V lookup: CDR1 SGHAT, CDR2 FQNNGV. CDR3 loop: CASSFPRRDDEQFF. In nucleotides, the CDR3 is TGTGCCAGCAGCTTTCCCCGCAGGGACGATGAGCAGTTCTTC.

The rearrangement joins TRBV11-2 to TRBJ2-7, with 7 positions matching TRBD1. This CDR3 comprises 15 residues. V trimming: 6 bases; J trimming: 3 bases; junction bases outside the gene matches: 11. Germline V gene lookup returns CDR1 SGHAT and CDR2 FQNNGV. The CDR3 DNA reads as TGTGCCAGCAGGGCCCCCGGGACAGTCCTCTACGAGCAGTACTTC. It encodes CASRAPGTVLYEQYF.

The rearrangement joins TRBV11-2 to TRBJ2-1, with 7 positions matching TRBD1. The CDR3 length is 13 residues. CDR1 SGHAT and CDR2 FQNNGV come from the germline V gene. V lost 3 bases and J lost 8; bases outside the gene matches: 4. CDR3 amino acids: CASSFRQGHEQFF. CDR3 DNA: TGTGCCAGCAGCTTCCGACAGGGCCATGAGCAGTTCTTC.

Only a few counts were recorded for this clone. The V call is TRBV28, the J call TRBJ1-6, with D unclear. V lost 2 bases and J 0 bases, leaving 5 bases between the germline ends. Germline values: CDR1 MDHEN, CDR2 SYDVKM. The CDR3 contains 15 residues. CDR3 region: CASSLLSSYNSPLHF. As DNA, the CDR3 is TGTGCCAGCAGTTTACTGAGCTCCTATAATTCACCCCTCCACTTT.

J is TRBJ1-3 and V is TRBV4-2; D gene uncertain. CDR1 and CDR2 from the germline V gene are LGHNA and YNFKEQ. Trimming shortened V by 4 bases and J by 2 bases, and 12 bases separated the two germline ends. CDR3 length: 15 amino acids. For the CDR3, the DNA is TGTGCCAGCAGCCCACCCGGGGAGCCTGGAAACACCATATATTTT. Translating it yields CASSPPGEPGNTIYF.

This clone is a singleton in its sample. This chain connects TRBV2 to TRBJ1-1; 8 bases are a match to TRBD1. The CDR3 covers 14 residues. Germline CDR1 and CDR2: SNHLY and FYNNEI. Trimming removed 9 bases from V and 1 base from J; junction bases left unmatched: 7. This CDR3 is CARHKDRGNTEAFF. The CDR3, as DNA: TGTGCCAGACATAAAGACAGGGGGAACACTGAAGCTTTCTTT.

The chain links TRBV6-1 to TRBJ1-2, with D possibly matching TRBD1 (5 bases). With 2 bases removed from V and 4 bases from J, the gap between germline ends came to 11 bases. The germline CDR1 and CDR2 sequences are MNHNS and SASEGT. The CDR3 extends over 14 amino acids. The CDR3 spells CASSERGGGYGYTF. The CDR3 coding sequence is TGTGCCAGCAGTGAACGGGGCGGGGGCTATGGCTACACCTTC.

The J gene is TRBJ1-4, the V gene TRBV4-1, with a weak D call TRBD1 (6 bases). The CDR3 loop spans 22 amino acids. Germline V gene lookup returns CDR1 MGHRA and CDR2 YSYEKL. Deletions cut 6 bases from V and 11 bases from J, with 43 bases between. The CDR3 DNA reads TGCGCCAGCAGGAACGCCGCCGCAGTCGGGGGCCCGGATGTATTAGGAAAGGGGAAACTGTTTTTT. It codes for CASRNAAAVGGPDVLGKGKLFF.

The CDR3 DNA sequence: TGTGCCAGCTGCCGCGGGACAGGGGTCTACAATGAGCAGTTCTTC. Translation gives CASCRGTGVYNEQFF. The chain carries TRBV7-9 and TRBJ2-1, with TRBD1 matching over 10 bases. CDR3 length: 15 residues. The V gene's germline CDR1 is SEHNR and CDR2 FQNEAQ (reference sequence). Trimming took 8 bases from V and 3 from J; bases not matched to a gene: 7. The full variable domain, its missing parts supplied by reference TRBV7-9 and TRBJ2-1, is DTGVSQNPRHKITKRGQNVTFRCDPISEHNRLYWYRQTLGQGPEFLTYFQNEAQLEKSRLLSDRFSAERPKGSFSTLEIQRTEQGDSAMYLCASCRGTGVYNEQFFGPGTRLTVL.

The chain joins TRBV9 to TRBJ1-2, with 11 bases identical to TRBD1. Germline CDR1 is SGDLS and CDR2 is YYNGEE. Unmatched junction bases numbered 22, after V lost 4 bases and J lost 5 bases. The CDR3 is 20 residues long. For the CDR3, the DNA is TGTGCCAGCAGCACCCCGGGACAGGGGGAGACCCTCTCCTTTTTTTATGGCTACACCTTC. Translated: CASSTPGQGETLSFFYGYTF.

CDR3 nucleotides: TGTGCCAGCAGCCCCTTTAACTTTCGGAATGAGCAGTTCTTC. Translation gives CASSPFNFRNEQFF. V usage is TRBV7-8 and J usage is TRBJ2-1; D gene uncertain. V lost 5 bases and J lost 7, with 15 bases in between. The CDR3 has 14 residues. In germline, CDR1 is SGHVS, CDR2 FQNEAQ.

J is TRBJ2-3 and V is TRBV5-4; 8 bases are shared with TRBD2. The junction had 6 bases not matched to a gene; V was cut back by 1 base and J by 5 bases. This CDR3 has 15 residues. Germline CDR1 and CDR2: SGHNT and YYREEE (reference sequence). The chain's CDR3 is CASSLPGGDLDTQYF. The CDR3 DNA reads as TGTGCCAGCAGCTTGCCGGGGGGGGACCTAGATACGCAGTATTTT.

The rearrangement links TRBV5-6 to TRBJ1-1; no clear D. The CDR3 covers 14 residues. The germline V and J ends were trimmed by 0 bases and 6 bases, with 12 bases remaining between them. CDR1 and CDR2 from the germline V gene are SGHDT and YYEEEE. The CDR3 here is CASSLGSGRAEAFF. The CDR3 DNA sequence: TGTGCCAGCAGCTTGGGATCGGGAAGGGCTGAAGCTTTCTTT.

V gene TRBV13 combines with J gene TRBJ1-1, with D unclear. Germline V gives CDR1 PRHDT, CDR2 FYEKMQ (reference sequence). The CDR3 loop spans 14 amino acids. V was shortened by 3 bases and J by 4 bases, with 12 bases between the two germline ends. CDR3 residues: CASSLELSGTEAFF. In nucleotides, the CDR3 is TGTGCCAGCAGCTTGGAACTTTCGGGCACTGAAGCTTTCTTT.

This sequence joins TRBV27 and TRBJ2-5; 9 bases map to TRBD1. The CDR3 covers 15 residues. The trim removed 3 bases at V and 4 bases at J, leaving 6 bases unmatched. Germline loops: CDR1 MNHEY, CDR2 SMNVEV (reference sequence). The CDR3 nucleotides read TGTGCCAGCAGTTTGTGGACAGGGGCATTAGAGACCCAGTACTTC. Its protein product is CASSLWTGALETQYF.

J is TRBJ1-1 and V is TRBV10-1; D is uncertain. With 3 bases removed from V and 6 bases from J, the gap between germline ends came to 5 bases. This CDR3 comprises 11 residues. Germline CDR1 WNHNN, CDR2 SYGVQD (reference sequence). CDR3 DNA: TGCGCCAGCAGTGATTGGTCTGAAGCTTTCTTT. Translating gives CASSDWSEAFF.

This chain links TRBV11-1 with TRBJ2-1, with 12 bases that match TRBD2. The CDR3 is 15 amino acids. The junction had 3 bases not matched to a gene; V was cut back by 4 bases and J by 5 bases. Germline CDR1 is SGHAT and CDR2 is FQDESV (reference sequence). CDR3 loop: CASSWTSGDNNEQFF. The CDR3 bases are TGTGCCAGCAGCTGGACTAGCGGGGATAACAATGAGCAGTTCTTC.

The V and J genes are TRBV7-9 and TRBJ1-1; maybe TRBD1 (5 bases). The CDR3 loop spans 13 amino acids. Trimming stripped 2 bases from V and 2 bases from J, with 6 bases between. Looked up from germline, CDR1 is SEHNR and CDR2 is FQNEAQ (reference sequence). Here the CDR3 reads CASSLQGNTEAFF. The DNA for the CDR3 is TGTGCCAGCAGCTTACAGGGCAACACTGAAGCTTTCTTT.

The genes are TRBV15 and TRBJ1-3; D may be TRBD1 (5 bases). Germline-derived CDR1 and CDR2 are LNHNV and YYDKDF (reference sequence). V lost 9 bases to trimming and J lost 0 bases, with 15 bases between them. The CDR3 contains 15 residues. The CDR3 DNA is TGTGCCACACAGACAGATCCGAACTCTGGAAACACCATATATTTT. The encoded protein is CATQTDPNSGNTIYF.

The chain employs TRBV28 and TRBJ1-6; D is possibly TRBD1 (6 bases). This CDR3 spans 14 amino acids. The germline V gene has CDR1 MDHEN and CDR2 SYDVKM. Trimming removed 4 bases from V and 10 bases from J, with 14 bases in between. CDR3 amino acids: CASSYRVRGSPLHF. CDR3 coding DNA: TGTGCCAGCAGTTACAGGGTAAGGGGGTCACCCCTCCACTTT.

The V gene is TRBV9, the J gene TRBJ2-1; TRBD2 matches at 8 bases. Germline V gene lookup returns CDR1 SGDLS and CDR2 YYNGEE. This CDR3 comprises 13 residues. V gave up 4 bases and J gave up 7 bases; unmatched junction bases: 4. The CDR3 region is CASSRGGHNEQFF. The CDR3 DNA reads as TGTGCCAGCAGCCGGGGGGGCCATAATGAGCAGTTCTTC.